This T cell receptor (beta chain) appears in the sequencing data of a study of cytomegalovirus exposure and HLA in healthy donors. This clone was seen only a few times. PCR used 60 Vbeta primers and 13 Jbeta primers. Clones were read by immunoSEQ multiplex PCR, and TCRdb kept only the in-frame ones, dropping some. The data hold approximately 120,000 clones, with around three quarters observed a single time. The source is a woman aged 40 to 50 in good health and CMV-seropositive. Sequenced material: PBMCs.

The CDR3 sequence: CASSIGQGAQNGYTF. The CDR3 DNA sequence: TGTGCCAGTAGTATCGGTCAGGGGGCGCAGAATGGCTACACCTTC. The chain combines TRBV19 with TRBJ1-2; TRBD1 matches 8 bases. V gave up 3 bases and J gave up 6 bases; unmatched junction bases: 9. Germline-derived CDR1 and CDR2 are LNHDA and SQIVND (reference sequence). The CDR3 spans 15 residues.